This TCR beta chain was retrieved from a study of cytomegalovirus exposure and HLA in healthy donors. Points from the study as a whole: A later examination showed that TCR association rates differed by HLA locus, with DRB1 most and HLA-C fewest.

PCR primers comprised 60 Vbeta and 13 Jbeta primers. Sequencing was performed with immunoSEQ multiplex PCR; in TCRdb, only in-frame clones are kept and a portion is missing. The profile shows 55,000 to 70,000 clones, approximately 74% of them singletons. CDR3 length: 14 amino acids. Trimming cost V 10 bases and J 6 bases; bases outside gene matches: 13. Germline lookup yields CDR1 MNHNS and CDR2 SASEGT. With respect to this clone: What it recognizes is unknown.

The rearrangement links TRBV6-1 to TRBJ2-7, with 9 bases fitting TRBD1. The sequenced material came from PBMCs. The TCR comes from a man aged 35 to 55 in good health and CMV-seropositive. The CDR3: CAIERGTGLGEQYF. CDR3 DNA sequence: TGTGCCATCGAGAGGGGGACAGGGCTGGGCGAGCAGTACTTC.